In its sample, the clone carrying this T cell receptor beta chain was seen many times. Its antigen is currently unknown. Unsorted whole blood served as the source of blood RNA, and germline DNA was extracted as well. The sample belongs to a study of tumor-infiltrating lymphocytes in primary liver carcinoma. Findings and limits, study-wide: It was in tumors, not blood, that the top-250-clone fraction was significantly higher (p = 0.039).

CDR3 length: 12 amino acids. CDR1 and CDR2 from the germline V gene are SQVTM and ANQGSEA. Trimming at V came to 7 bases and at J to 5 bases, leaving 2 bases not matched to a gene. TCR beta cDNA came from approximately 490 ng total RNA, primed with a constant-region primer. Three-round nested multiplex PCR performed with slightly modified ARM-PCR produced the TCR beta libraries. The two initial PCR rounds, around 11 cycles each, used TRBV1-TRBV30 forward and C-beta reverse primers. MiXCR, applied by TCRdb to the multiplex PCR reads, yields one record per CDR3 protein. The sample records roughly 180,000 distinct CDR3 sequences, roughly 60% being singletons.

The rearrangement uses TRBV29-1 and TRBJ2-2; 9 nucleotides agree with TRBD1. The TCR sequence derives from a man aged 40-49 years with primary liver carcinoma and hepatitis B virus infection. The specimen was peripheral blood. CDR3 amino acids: CSGGQGTGELFF. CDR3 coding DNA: TGCAGCGGGGGACAGGGAACCGGGGAGCTGTTTTTT.